This T cell receptor beta chain was obtained from a study of cytomegalovirus exposure and HLA in healthy donors. The study sampled nominally healthy donors, though unrecorded immune exposures were likely. The PCR had 60 Vbeta and 13 Jbeta primers. The assay was immunoSEQ multiplex PCR, and TCRdb's table has in-frame clones only and misses some. Of 150,000 to 200,000 clones listed, around four fifths are singletons. The germline V and J ends were trimmed by 4 bases and 3 bases, with 13 bases remaining between them. This CDR3 comprises 14 residues. Germline-derived CDR1 and CDR2 are SGHKS and YYEKEE (reference sequence). This clone has only a few counts.

The receptor comes from a woman aged 55-70 years in good health and CMV-seropositive. Input material: PBMCs. The chain couples TRBV5-5 to TRBJ1-2; weak D call: TRBD1 (6 bases). The CDR3 loop reads CASSHRDTDYGYTF. The CDR3 DNA sequence: TGTGCCAGCAGCCACCGGGACACCGACTATGGCTACACCTTC.